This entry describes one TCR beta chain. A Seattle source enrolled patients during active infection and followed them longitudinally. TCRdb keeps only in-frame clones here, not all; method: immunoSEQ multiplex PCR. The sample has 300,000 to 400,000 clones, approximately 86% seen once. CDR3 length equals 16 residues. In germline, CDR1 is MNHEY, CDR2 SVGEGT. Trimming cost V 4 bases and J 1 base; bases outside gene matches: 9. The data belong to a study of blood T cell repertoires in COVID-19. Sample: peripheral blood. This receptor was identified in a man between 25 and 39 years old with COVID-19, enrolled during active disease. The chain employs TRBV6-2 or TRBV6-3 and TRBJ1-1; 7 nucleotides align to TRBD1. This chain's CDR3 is CASSFALTGANTEAFF. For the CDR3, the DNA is TGTGCCAGCAGTTTCGCCTTAACAGGGGCGAACACTGAAGCTTTCTTT.